The 11 T cell receptor beta chains listed next were all sequenced from one sample in a study of blood T cell repertoires in COVID-19. Clones were sequenced by immunoSEQ multiplex PCR, and TCRdb holds only the in-frame ones, with some missing. This sample has some 150,000 clones, with about 85% found just once. The specimen sequenced was peripheral blood. The origin of the receptors is a human donor in a cohort sampled during active COVID-19.

The chain combines TRBV6-6 with TRBJ2-5, with 10 bases lining up with TRBD1. CDR1 is MNHNY, CDR2 SVGAGI, per germline (reference sequence). The CDR3 extends over 13 amino acids. The ends lost 2 bases at V and 7 bases at J; junction bases unmatched: 1. The chain's CDR3 is CASSYRDRGTQYF. The CDR3 DNA reads as TGTGCCAGCAGTTACCGGGACAGGGGGACCCAGTACTTC.

V is TRBV2 and J is TRBJ1-6; 9 positions match TRBD1. The germline CDR1 and CDR2 sequences are SNHLY and FYNNEI. The CDR3 runs 15 residues. V trimming: 2 bases; J trimming: 9 bases; junction bases outside the gene matches: 5. The CDR3 reads CASSEPGQGGSPLHF. CDR3 DNA sequence: TGTGCCAGCAGTGAACCGGGACAGGGAGGTTCACCCCTCCACTTT.

This clone was seen once. The chain has TRBV18 and TRBJ2-1; D is unresolved. Trimming took off 5 bases at V and 5 bases at J, with 10 bases between the two ends. This CDR3 region has 13 residues. The germline gives CDR1 KGHSH, CDR2 LQKENI. The CDR3 region has the DNA TGTGCCAGCTCAACCCTAGAAAACAATGAGCAGTTCTTC. The encoded protein is CASSTLENNEQFF.

The chain uses TRBV19 and TRBJ2-5; D is ambiguous. CDR1 is LNHDA, CDR2 SQIVND, per germline (reference sequence). The CDR3 runs to 12 residues. V lost 5 bases and J lost 2, with 6 bases in between. This chain's CDR3 is CASSEAQETQYF. CDR3 in DNA: TGTGCCAGTAGTGAGGCGCAAGAGACCCAGTACTTC.

V gene TRBV6-5 combines with J gene TRBJ2-1, with D maybe TRBD2 (6 bases). V shed 0 bases and J shed 5 bases, with 8 bases lying between them. Germline CDR1 MNHEY, CDR2 SVGAGI. The CDR3 runs to 14 residues. CDR3 coding DNA: TGTGCCAGCAGTTACTCGCGGGGAAACAATGAGCAGTTCTTC. Translating it yields CASSYSRGNNEQFF.

This sequence joins TRBV15 and TRBJ2-1; TRBD2 agrees at 10 bases. The trim removed 3 bases at V and 5 bases at J, leaving 16 bases unmatched. The CDR3 extends over 19 amino acids. CDR1 LNHNV and CDR2 YYDKDF come from the germline V gene (reference sequence). The CDR3 spells CATSSSLGLSGRVNNEQFF. The CDR3 DNA reads TGTGCCACCAGCAGCAGCTTGGGTTTAAGCGGGAGGGTCAACAATGAGCAGTTCTTC.

This clone was observed a single time. The chain carries TRBV12-3 or TRBV12-4 and TRBJ2-1; the D is unclear. The ends were cut back, 5 bases at V and 7 bases at J, with 9 bases in the middle. The CDR3 contains 12 residues. This chain's CDR3 is CASSPEWNEQFF. In DNA, the CDR3 is TGTGCCAGCAGTCCCGAGTGGAATGAGCAGTTCTTC.

The V gene is TRBV10-3, the J gene TRBJ1-1; 11 nucleotides match TRBD1. The junction had 7 bases not matched to a gene; V was cut back by 3 bases and J by 4 bases. The germline V gene has CDR1 ENHRY and CDR2 SYGVKD. This CDR3 spans 16 amino acids. CDR3 residues: CAISDRDRGFSTEAFF. The CDR3 DNA reads TGTGCCATCAGTGATCGGGACAGGGGGTTTTCCACTGAAGCTTTCTTT.

This chain joins TRBV18 and TRBJ2-3, with 9 bases matching TRBD1. V shed 5 bases and J 4 bases; nucleotides not matched to a gene: 4. The CDR3 consists of 14 residues. Per the germline V gene, CDR1 is KGHSH and CDR2 is LQKENI. CDR3 loop: CASSLDRGSDTQYF. Written as DNA, the CDR3 is TGTGCCAGCTCATTGGACAGGGGCTCAGATACGCAGTATTTT.

The CDR3, as DNA: TGTGCCAGCAGCGCGGTTCTGGACAGCCCCATGGTATATTTT. It is translated as CASSAVLDSPMVYF. The chain links TRBV9 to TRBJ1-3; D may be TRBD1 (6 bases). The V end lost 3 bases, the J end lost 14 bases, and 21 bases lay between the germline ends. The germline gives CDR1 SGDLS, CDR2 YYNGEE. This CDR3 contains 14 residues.

The V gene is TRBV11-1, the J gene TRBJ2-7; 13 bases fit TRBD2. The trim removed 5 bases at V and 5 bases at J, leaving 9 bases unmatched. CDR1 and CDR2 from the germline V gene are SGHAT and FQDESV (reference sequence). The CDR3 loop spans 16 amino acids. CDR3 region: CASSAQGLAGVDEQYF. The DNA of the CDR3 is TGTGCCAGCAGCGCCCAAGGACTAGCGGGAGTAGACGAGCAGTACTTC.